The 29 T cell receptor beta chains below come from one sample, sequenced in a study of blood T cell repertoires in COVID-19. The table came from immunoSEQ multiplex PCR; TCRdb's copy has only in-frame clones and leaves some out. The table includes 220,000 or so clones, roughly 75% detected once. Sequencing input: peripheral blood. These receptors originate from a woman in her seventies with acute or convalescent COVID-19.

V gene TRBV29-1 combines with J gene TRBJ2-7; D perhaps matches TRBD1 (5 bases). Germline V gene data show CDR1 as SQVTM and CDR2 as ANQGSEA. The CDR3 sequence is 12 residues long. Trimming stripped 5 bases from V and 4 bases from J, with 12 bases between. The CDR3 here is CSVTITGYEQYF. The CDR3 DNA sequence: TGCAGCGTTACGATCACAGGATACGAGCAGTACTTC.

The rearrangement links TRBV19 to TRBJ1-3, with 7 bases identical to TRBD1. Germline values: CDR1 LNHDA, CDR2 SQIVND (reference sequence). The CDR3 runs to 15 residues. With V trimmed by 4 bases and J by 1 base, 4 bases remained unmatched. In DNA form, the CDR3 reads TGTGCCAGTAGTACCGGACAGGCTTCTGGAAACACCATATATTTT. It codes for CASSTGQASGNTIYF.

This clone was detected once. V gene TRBV5-4 combines with J gene TRBJ1-1; D gene unclear. V gave up 2 bases and J gave up 5 bases, with 16 bases separating them. Germline lookup yields CDR1 SGHNT and CDR2 YYREEE (reference sequence). CDR3 size: 15 residues. The CDR3 nucleotides are TGTGCCAGCAGCTTATCTACAGCAAGAAGGACTGAAGCTTTCTTT. This gives the protein CASSLSTARRTEAFF. The variable domain in full, completed from reference TRBV5-4 and TRBJ1-1, reads ETGVTQSPTHLIKTRGQQVTLRCSSQSGHNTVSWYQQALGQGPQFIFQYYREEENGRGNFPPRFSGLQFPNYSSELNVNALELDDSALYLCASSLSTARRTEAFFGQGTRLTVV.

The chain combines TRBV29-1 with TRBJ2-3; 16 bases are a match to TRBD2. CDR1 is SQVTM, CDR2 ANQGSEA, per germline. The CDR3 runs to 14 residues. The V gene end was trimmed by 6 bases and the J gene end by 7 bases; junction bases not matched to a gene: 4. In nucleotides, the CDR3 is TGCAGCGTGGGACTAGCGGGAGGGTTGAATACGCAGTATTTT. Translated: CSVGLAGGLNTQYF.

The chain carries TRBV27 and TRBJ1-6; 8 bases fit TRBD1. From germline, CDR1 is MNHEY and CDR2 SMNVEV (reference sequence). Trimming cost V 5 bases and J 10 bases; bases outside gene matches: 10. The CDR3 spans 15 residues. CDR3 DNA: TGTGCCAGCAGTCTGGACAGGGCATTGAGGTCACCCCTCCACTTT. It is translated as CASSLDRALRSPLHF.

The V gene is TRBV11-2, the J gene TRBJ1-1; possible D gene TRBD1, 6 bases. From germline, CDR1 is SGHAT and CDR2 FQNNGV. Trimming took off 0 bases at V and 1 base at J, with 18 bases between the two ends. CDR3 length equals 18 residues. The CDR3 reads CASSLDSGAMRRNTEAFF. DNA for the CDR3: TGTGCCAGCAGCTTAGACTCAGGGGCCATGCGACGGAACACTGAAGCTTTCTTT.

This chain links TRBV7-2 with TRBJ2-3; maybe TRBD2 (5 bases). V lost 3 bases to trimming and J lost 5 bases, with 9 bases between them. CDR3 length: 13 amino acids. CDR1 and CDR2 from the germline V gene are SGHTA and FQGNSA. This CDR3 is CASSFREIDTQYF. CDR3 DNA sequence: TGTGCCAGCAGCTTCCGGGAAATAGATACGCAGTATTTT.

This clone was found a few times. The J gene is TRBJ2-2, the V gene TRBV5-4; D might be TRBD1 (5 bases). CDR3 length equals 15 residues. Germline lookup yields CDR1 SGHNT and CDR2 YYREEE (reference sequence). Trimming removed 2 bases from V and 5 bases from J, with 13 bases in between. CDR3 region: CASSFDRAGTGELFF. DNA for the CDR3: TGTGCCAGCAGCTTCGACCGGGCAGGGACCGGGGAGCTGTTTTTT.

The chain employs TRBV30 and TRBJ2-5, with 12 bases identical to TRBD2. Germline CDR1 reads GTSNPN; CDR2 reads SVGIG (reference sequence). J gave up 4 bases and V 1 base, and 4 bases lay outside the gene matches. This CDR3 is built from 15 residues. The CDR3 nucleotides read TGTGCCTGGAGTGGGCTAGCGGGAGGGGTAGAGACCCAGTACTTC. Amino acid sequence: CAWSGLAGGVETQYF.

This chain connects TRBV3-1 (or the pseudogene TRBV3-2) to TRBJ2-7; D perhaps matches TRBD1 (6 bases). Germline values: CDR1 LGHDT, CDR2 YNNKEL (reference sequence). Trimming cost V 0 bases and J 2 bases, with 17 bases left between them. The CDR3 is 17 amino acids. CDR3 in amino acids: CASSQEIGTPKTYEQYF. In DNA, the CDR3 is TGTGCCAGCAGCCAAGAGATAGGGACACCAAAAACCTACGAGCAGTACTTC.

This clone occurred a few times. The chain employs TRBV28 and TRBJ1-6, with 7 bases matching TRBD1. There are 14 residues in the CDR3. Germline CDR1 is MDHEN and CDR2 is SYDVKM. V was clipped by 6 bases and J by 7 bases; unmatched bases: 6. The chain's CDR3 is CASSPGTANSPLHF. CDR3 sequence (DNA): TGTGCCAGCAGCCCCGGGACAGCGAATTCACCCCTCCACTTT.

This chain joins TRBV3-1 (or the pseudogene TRBV3-2) and TRBJ2-1; 9 bases align to TRBD1. The V and J ends lost 5 bases and 5 bases, in that order; junction bases with no gene match: 7. The CDR3 loop spans 15 amino acids. Germline values: CDR1 LGHDT, CDR2 YNNKEL (reference sequence). CDR3 protein: CASSKQGAGDNEQFF. CDR3 coding DNA: TGTGCCAGCAGCAAACAGGGGGCCGGGGACAATGAGCAGTTCTTC.

J is TRBJ1-5 and V is TRBV6-5; TRBD1 is a possible D gene (5 bases). CDR3 length equals 12 residues. The germline V gene has CDR1 MNHEY and CDR2 SVGAGI. V dropped 8 bases and J dropped 4 bases, with 9 bases sitting between them. CDR3: CASGGGNQPQHF. The CDR3, as DNA: TGTGCCAGCGGGGGGGGGAATCAGCCCCAGCATTTT.

CDR3 residues: CSVGRSNTEAFF. The CDR3 nucleotides are TGCAGCGTTGGACGGAGCAACACTGAAGCTTTCTTT. This chain joins TRBV29-1 and TRBJ1-1; D gene ambiguous. The CDR3 contains 12 residues. Trimming took off 4 bases at V and 2 bases at J, with 8 bases between the two ends. The germline V gene has CDR1 SQVTM and CDR2 ANQGSEA.

The chain uses TRBV5-1 and TRBJ2-1; D uncertain. Between the trimmed V and J ends, which lost 0 bases and 4 bases, there was a span of 11 bases. The CDR3 is made up of 15 amino acids. Per germline, CDR1 SGHRS and CDR2 YFSETQ. The CDR3 nucleotides read TGCGCCAGCAGCTTGGGCCTAAATGAGTACAATGAGCAGTTCTTC. Protein sequence: CASSLGLNEYNEQFF.

The chain combines TRBV4-1 with TRBJ1-4; no clear D gene. The CDR3 sequence is 15 residues long. Germline V lookup: CDR1 MGHRA, CDR2 YSYEKL. The germline V and J ends were trimmed by 1 base and 0 bases, with 6 bases remaining between them. CDR3 sequence reads: CASSQGPSTNEKLFF. As DNA, the CDR3 is TGCGCCAGCAGCCAAGGGCCATCAACTAATGAAAAACTGTTTTTT.

The CDR3 region has the DNA TGTGCCAGCAGAACAGGGGGCCTCTACGAGCAGTACTTC. This sequence encodes CASRTGGLYEQYF. The gene calls are TRBV7-9 and TRBJ2-7; 9 bases match TRBD1. The germline CDR1 and CDR2 sequences are SEHNR and FQNEAQ (reference sequence). J was trimmed by 3 bases and V by 6 bases; bases with no gene match: 3. The CDR3 extends over 13 amino acids.

Of note for this clone: At the DNA level, this CDR3 is encoded by other sequences in the same sample as well. This chain links TRBV6-5 with TRBJ2-1; D unclear. Trimming stripped 2 bases from V and 0 bases from J, with 8 bases between. The germline V gene has CDR1 MNHEY and CDR2 SVGAGI. The CDR3 is made up of 15 amino acids. CDR3 sequence reads: CASSYTGSSYNEQFF. The DNA for the CDR3 is TGTGCCAGCAGTTACACGGGTAGCTCCTACAATGAGCAGTTCTTC.

J is TRBJ2-1 and V is TRBV2; D gene uncertain. Deletions cut 4 bases from V and 2 bases from J, with 6 bases between. CDR3 size: 13 residues. Germline V lookup: CDR1 SNHLY, CDR2 FYNNEI. The CDR3 DNA follows: TGTGCCAGCAGTGCGGTACCCTACAATGAGCAGTTCTTC. The encoded protein is CASSAVPYNEQFF. Based on the CDR3 plus reference TRBV2 and TRBJ2-1, the full variable domain is EPEVTQTPSHQVTQMGQEVILRCVPISNHLYFYWYRQILGQKVEFLVSFYNNEISEKSEIFDDQFSVERPDGSNFTLKIRSTKLEDSAMYFCASSAVPYNEQFFGPGTRLTVL.

This chain links TRBV5-4 with TRBJ2-1; 7 bases align to TRBD2. With 0 bases clipped from V and 5 bases from J, the junction kept 5 bases outside the gene matches. The length of the CDR3 is 15 residues. Per germline, CDR1 SGHNT and CDR2 YYREEE (reference sequence). CDR3 amino acids: CASSLVGLSHNEQFF. For the CDR3, the DNA is TGTGCCAGCAGCTTGGTGGGACTATCCCACAATGAGCAGTTCTTC.

Remarks on this clone: The germline gene is not matched at one end of the junction; a read error may be the cause. The chain employs TRBV18 and TRBJ1-4, with 9 bases lining up with TRBD1. The CDR3 totals 14 residues. Germline CDR1 and CDR2: KGHSH and LQKENI. CDR3 region: CASSPPGQGEKLFF. CDR3 in DNA: TGTGCCAGCTCACCACCGGGACAGGGTGAAAAATTGTTTTTT.

The rearrangement uses TRBV4-1 and TRBJ2-7, with 7 positions matching TRBD1. V dropped 6 bases and J dropped 3; count of bases not matched to a gene: 5. Germline V gene data show CDR1 as MGHRA and CDR2 as YSYEKL. This CDR3 has 13 amino acids. This chain's CDR3 is CASSAGTVYEQYF. Here the CDR3 DNA reads TGCGCCAGCAGTGCCGGGACAGTCTACGAGCAGTACTTC.

V and J are TRBV28 and TRBJ2-3; D gene unclear. V was cut by 5 bases and J by 6 bases, with 9 bases left in between. The CDR3 loop spans 12 amino acids. CDR1 and CDR2 from the germline V gene are MDHEN and SYDVKM. The CDR3 spells CASSPNSDTQYF. The DNA of the CDR3 is TGTGCCAGCAGTCCAAACTCGGATACGCAGTATTTT. Drawing the rest from reference TRBV28 and TRBJ2-3, the complete variable domain is DVKVTQSSRYLVKRTGEKVFLECVQDMDHENMFWYRQDPGLGLRLIYFSYDVKMKEKGDIPEGYSVSREKKERFSLILESASTNQTSMYLCASSPNSDTQYFGPGTRLTVL.

This clone has a single count. The rearrangement uses TRBV28 and TRBJ1-2; 8 nucleotides agree with TRBD1. V gave up 6 bases and J gave up 4 bases; unmatched junction bases: 13. The CDR3 length is 16 residues. Germline CDR1 reads MDHEN; CDR2 reads SYDVKM. CDR3 in DNA: TGTGCCAGCAGCCCAACCACAGGGGGAGATATCTATGGCTACACCTTC. Its protein is CASSPTTGGDIYGYTF.

The chain has TRBV18 and TRBJ2-7, with TRBD2 as a possible D gene (5 bases). Germline V CDR1 and CDR2: KGHSH, LQKENI. Trimming took 2 bases from V and 2 from J, leaving 10 bases between them. This CDR3 is 14 amino acids long. The chain's CDR3 is CASSPGGPTYEQYF. The DNA for the CDR3 is TGTGCCAGCTCACCAGGCGGGCCCACCTACGAGCAGTACTTC. The full variable domain, its missing parts supplied by reference TRBV18 and TRBJ2-7, is NAGVMQNPRHLVRRRGQEARLRCSPMKGHSHVYWYRQLPEEGLKFMVYLQKENIIDESGMPKERFSAEFPKEGPSILRIQQVVRGDSAAYFCASSPGGPTYEQYFGPGTRLTVT.

The count of this clone is one. The chain has TRBV7-9 and TRBJ2-5; TRBD2 aligns across 15 bases. The trim removed 5 bases at V and 8 bases at J, leaving 12 bases unmatched. CDR3 length: 17 amino acids. Germline assignment: CDR1 SEHNR and CDR2 FQNEAQ (reference sequence). This CDR3 reads CASSPWTSGRAPGTQYF. In DNA, the CDR3 is TGTGCCAGCAGCCCGTGGACTAGCGGGAGGGCCCCGGGTACCCAGTACTTC. The variable domain in full, with the rest retrieved from reference TRBV7-9 and TRBJ2-5, is DTGVSQNPRHKITKRGQNVTFRCDPISEHNRLYWYRQTLGQGPEFLTYFQNEAQLEKSRLLSDRFSAERPKGSFSTLEIQRTEQGDSAMYLCASSPWTSGRAPGTQYFGPGTRLLVL.

The CDR3 sequence: CSASAGPSSGANVLTF. CDR3 sequence (DNA): TGCAGTGCTAGTGCGGGTCCCAGCTCTGGGGCCAACGTCCTGACTTTC. This chain uses TRBV20-1 with TRBJ2-6, with D perhaps matching TRBD2 (5 bases). The V end lost 3 bases, the J end lost 0 bases, and 12 bases lay between the germline ends. CDR1 and CDR2 (germline): DFQATT, SNEGSKA (reference sequence). This CDR3 region has 16 residues.

The chain carries TRBV28 and TRBJ2-5; 11 bases are a match to TRBD1. The CDR3 has 16 amino acids. Trimming took 2 bases from V and 1 from J; bases not matched to a gene: 3. Germline values: CDR1 MDHEN, CDR2 SYDVKM. The CDR3 nucleotides read TGTGCCAGCAGTTTACCCGGGACAGGGGGCCAAGAGACCCAGTACTTC. Its protein product is CASSLPGTGGQETQYF.

This clone appeared a few times. The chain employs TRBV5-1 and TRBJ1-2; the D gene is possibly TRBD1 (5 bases). With 0 bases removed from V and 4 bases from J, the gap between germline ends came to 13 bases. CDR1 and CDR2 from the germline V gene are SGHRS and YFSETQ. This CDR3 comprises 15 residues. The CDR3 DNA reads TGCGCCAGCAGCTTGGGAGGCCAGGGATCCTATGGCTACACCTTC. Translation gives CASSLGGQGSYGYTF.